These T cell receptor beta chains were read from a single sample in a study of T-cell memory formation after mild COVID-19. TCRdb re-analysed the 5' RACE reads in MiXCR, keeping a single row per CDR3 protein. This table holds more than 350,000 distinct CDR3 sequences, 21% found once. The sequenced material came from PBMCs or a T cell subset sorted from them (not recorded which). The source is an adult woman who had mild COVID-19 (a few samples of this study predate the infection). Cell type and time point are not known. The CDR3 runs from the conserved cysteine through the conserved F or W. The order of the fields is clone size, CDR3 length, V gene, D gene, J gene, CDR3 DNA, CDR3 protein. The D gene is left open where the match is weak. Not all rows give a size; the values are once, few, many and, for expanded clones, a class.

clone_size: NA; cdr3_length: 14; v_call: TRBV5-1; d_call: NA; j_call: TRBJ2-7; cdr3_nt: TGCGCCAGCTGCTCCGACTACCCTTCCTACGAGCAGTACTTC; cdr3_aa: CASCSDYPSYEQYF
clone_size: few; cdr3_length: 14; v_call: TRBV3-1; d_call: NA; j_call: TRBJ2-7; cdr3_nt: TGTGCCAGCAGCCATCCCTTGGCAAGGGACGAGCAGTACTTC; cdr3_aa: CASSHPLARDEQYF
clone_size: NA; cdr3_length: 12; v_call: TRBV29-1; d_call: NA; j_call: TRBJ2-7; cdr3_nt: TGCAGCGTTGAAGACGGGCGAGATGAGCAGTACTTC; cdr3_aa: CSVEDGRDEQYF
clone_size: NA; cdr3_length: 13; v_call: TRBV7-9; d_call: NA; j_call: TRBJ1-1; cdr3_nt: TGTGCCAGCAGCTTAGTCGGACAGCGTGAAGCTTTCTTT; cdr3_aa: CASSLVGQREAFF
clone_size: few; cdr3_length: 15; v_call: TRBV5-4; d_call: TRBD1; j_call: TRBJ1-2; cdr3_nt: TGTGCCAGCAGCGCCACCGGGACAGGGACCTATGGCTACACCTTC; cdr3_aa: CASSATGTGTYGYTF
clone_size: few; cdr3_length: 14; v_call: TRBV11-2; d_call: NA; j_call: TRBJ2-7; cdr3_nt: TGTGCCAGCAGCGCATTCTACCCGACGGGGGAGCAGTACTTC; cdr3_aa: CASSAFYPTGEQYF
clone_size: many; cdr3_length: 14; v_call: TRBV20-1; d_call: NA; j_call: TRBJ1-1; cdr3_nt: TGCAGTGCTAGAGGAGGGGCAGCGAACACTGAAGCTTTCTTT; cdr3_aa: CSARGGAANTEAFF
clone_size: NA; cdr3_length: 15; v_call: TRBV20-1; d_call: NA; j_call: TRBJ2-7; cdr3_nt: TGCAGTGCTAGAAGACTAGATAGGGGGACCTACGAGCAGTACTTC; cdr3_aa: CSARRLDRGTYEQYF
clone_size: NA; cdr3_length: 14; v_call: TRBV29-1; d_call: TRBD2; j_call: TRBJ2-3; cdr3_nt: TGCAGCGGCAACCCCGGGGGGACCACAGATACGCAGTATTTT; cdr3_aa: CSGNPGGTTDTQYF
clone_size: few; cdr3_length: 14; v_call: TRBV24-1; d_call: TRBD2; j_call: TRBJ2-3; cdr3_nt: TGTGCCACCAGTGAGCTAGCGGTCCACGGTACGCAGTATTTT; cdr3_aa: CATSELAVHGTQYF
clone_size: few; cdr3_length: 15; v_call: TRBV12-3/TRBV12-4; d_call: TRBD1; j_call: TRBJ1-1; cdr3_nt: TGTGCCAGCAGTTCCACGGGACAGGCGAACACTGAAGCTTTCTTT; cdr3_aa: CASSSTGQANTEAFF
clone_size: few; cdr3_length: 13; v_call: TRBV12-3/TRBV12-4; d_call: NA; j_call: TRBJ2-7; cdr3_nt: TGTGCCAGCAGTTATGCGGACGGGTACGAGCAGTACTTC; cdr3_aa: CASSYADGYEQYF
clone_size: NA; cdr3_length: 15; v_call: TRBV24-1; d_call: NA; j_call: TRBJ1-1; cdr3_nt: TGTGCCACCAGTGATCCTGACAAATTCGGCACTGAAGCTTTCTTT; cdr3_aa: CATSDPDKFGTEAFF
clone_size: few; cdr3_length: 16; v_call: TRBV5-1; d_call: NA; j_call: TRBJ2-2; cdr3_nt: TGCGCCAGCAGCCCAGGTACCCGGACAGCTTCGGGGGAGCTGTTTTTT; cdr3_aa: CASSPGTRTASGELFF
clone_size: few; cdr3_length: 15; v_call: TRBV12-3/TRBV12-4; d_call: NA; j_call: TRBJ1-5; cdr3_nt: TGTGCCAGCACCTTTACAGGAGAAAGCAATCAGCCCCAGCATTTT; cdr3_aa: CASTFTGESNQPQHF
clone_size: few; cdr3_length: 14; v_call: TRBV10-3; d_call: TRBD2; j_call: TRBJ2-2; cdr3_nt: TGTGCCACCCAGCGGGACGCGGATTCCGGGGAGCTGTTTTTT; cdr3_aa: CATQRDADSGELFF
clone_size: few; cdr3_length: 15; v_call: TRBV4-2; d_call: TRBD2; j_call: TRBJ2-1; cdr3_nt: TGTGCCAGCAGCCATTTAGCGGGAGCCTACAATGAGCAGTTCTTC; cdr3_aa: CASSHLAGAYNEQFF
clone_size: NA; cdr3_length: 16; v_call: TRBV7-6; d_call: NA; j_call: TRBJ2-2; cdr3_nt: TGTGCCAGCAGCTCCGAACCGACCACGGACACCGGGGAGCTGTTTTTT; cdr3_aa: CASSSEPTTDTGELFF
clone_size: few; cdr3_length: 15; v_call: TRBV9; d_call: TRBD2; j_call: TRBJ2-3; cdr3_nt: TGTGCCAGCAGCGGCATTGGGGGGGTGGCAGATACGCAGTATTTT; cdr3_aa: CASSGIGGVADTQYF
clone_size: NA; cdr3_length: 15; v_call: TRBV7-2; d_call: TRBD1; j_call: TRBJ1-5; cdr3_nt: TGTGCCAGCAGCCCTGGGACAGGGGGCATTCAGCCCCAGCATTTT; cdr3_aa: CASSPGTGGIQPQHF
clone_size: few; cdr3_length: 17; v_call: TRBV5-1; d_call: TRBD1; j_call: TRBJ1-2; cdr3_nt: TGCGCCAGCAGCTTGGTAGGGGGCCATCAATCTAACTATGGCTACACCTTC; cdr3_aa: CASSLVGGHQSNYGYTF
clone_size: NA; cdr3_length: 14; v_call: TRBV18; d_call: NA; j_call: TRBJ1-1; cdr3_nt: TGTGCCAGCTCACCAAAGAGGGCGAACACTGAAGCTTTCTTT; cdr3_aa: CASSPKRANTEAFF
clone_size: few; cdr3_length: 15; v_call: TRBV7-8; d_call: NA; j_call: TRBJ2-1; cdr3_nt: TGTGCCAGCAGACACTTGGGGAGCTCCTACAATGAGCAGTTCTTC; cdr3_aa: CASRHLGSSYNEQFF
clone_size: NA; cdr3_length: 15; v_call: TRBV20-1; d_call: TRBD2; j_call: TRBJ2-2; cdr3_nt: TGCAGTGCTAGTCCTCTAGCGGGAGCTACCGGGGAGCTGTTTTTT; cdr3_aa: CSASPLAGATGELFF
clone_size: few; cdr3_length: 13; v_call: TRBV29-1; d_call: NA; j_call: TRBJ2-5; cdr3_nt: TGCAGCGTTGCAGGAGGCAGCCCGGAGACCCAGTACTTC; cdr3_aa: CSVAGGSPETQYF
clone_size: few; cdr3_length: 15; v_call: TRBV6-5; d_call: TRBD1; j_call: TRBJ2-7; cdr3_nt: TGTGCCAGCAGTTACGGGGGGACAGGTGGACACGAGCAGTACTTC; cdr3_aa: CASSYGGTGGHEQYF
clone_size: many; cdr3_length: 13; v_call: TRBV7-9; d_call: TRBD1; j_call: TRBJ1-4; cdr3_nt: TGTGCCAGCAGCGCGGGACAGGATGGAAAACTGTTTTTT; cdr3_aa: CASSAGQDGKLFF
clone_size: NA; cdr3_length: 13; v_call: TRBV7-9; d_call: NA; j_call: TRBJ1-2; cdr3_nt: TGTGCCAGCAGCTCAGCGCCAGGGAGAGGCTACACCTTC; cdr3_aa: CASSSAPGRGYTF
clone_size: NA; cdr3_length: 16; v_call: TRBV11-2; d_call: TRBD2; j_call: TRBJ2-1; cdr3_nt: TGTGCCAGCAGTCGCCTAGGGACTAGCGGGATCAATGAGCAGTTCTTC; cdr3_aa: CASSRLGTSGINEQFF
clone_size: few; cdr3_length: 11; v_call: TRBV12-3/TRBV12-4; d_call: NA; j_call: TRBJ2-7; cdr3_nt: TGTGCCAGCAGCGCGATCTACGAGCAGTACTTC; cdr3_aa: CASSAIYEQYF
clone_size: NA; cdr3_length: 18; v_call: TRBV27; d_call: NA; j_call: TRBJ1-2; cdr3_nt: TGTGCCAGCAGTTCGTATCTGAAAAGGACCAAGGGAAACTATGGCTACACCTTC; cdr3_aa: CASSSYLKRTKGNYGYTF
clone_size: NA; cdr3_length: 15; v_call: TRBV6-1; d_call: NA; j_call: TRBJ1-1; cdr3_nt: TGTGCCAGCAGGCCGACAGGCGGAAAGAACACTGAAGCTTTCTTT; cdr3_aa: CASRPTGGKNTEAFF
clone_size: many; cdr3_length: 16; v_call: TRBV15; d_call: NA; j_call: TRBJ2-1; cdr3_nt: TGTGCCACCAGCAGAGATGCCTGGACGGGCTACAATGAGCAGTTCTTC; cdr3_aa: CATSRDAWTGYNEQFF
clone_size: few; cdr3_length: 15; v_call: TRBV10-3; d_call: NA; j_call: TRBJ2-7; cdr3_nt: TGTGCCATCGGGGGGCCGGCGACAGGGCCCTACGAGCAGTACTTC; cdr3_aa: CAIGGPATGPYEQYF